The sequence of this T cell receptor (beta chain) was determined in a study of blood T cells in healthy people across ages. Study-wide findings and caveats: Measured against age, TCR beta diversity per million T cells decreased in a roughly linear manner.

V lost 5 bases to trimming and J lost 6 bases, with 13 bases between them. This CDR3 has 14 amino acids. From germline, CDR1 is PRHDT and CDR2 FYEKMQ (reference sequence). The table lists this clonotype with a few counts. The antigen remains unidentified. Each sample used at least 6.5 million PBMCs. It was with a sample-barcoded 5' primer and a J-beta primer mix that a second PCR of roughly 7 to 11 cycles was run. Each CDR3 protein is one row after TCRdb ran MiXCR on the 5' RACE reads. The table includes 1.5 million to 2 million distinct CDR3 sequences, roughly 27% detected once. The specimen sequenced was blood. The chain uses TRBV13 and TRBJ2-2, with D uncertain. This clonotype was sampled from a woman between 25 and 40 years old in good health. CDR3 nucleotide sequence: TGTGCCAGCAGCCCTATGGGGTACCCCGGGGAGCTGTTTTTT. This translates into CASSPMGYPGELFF.